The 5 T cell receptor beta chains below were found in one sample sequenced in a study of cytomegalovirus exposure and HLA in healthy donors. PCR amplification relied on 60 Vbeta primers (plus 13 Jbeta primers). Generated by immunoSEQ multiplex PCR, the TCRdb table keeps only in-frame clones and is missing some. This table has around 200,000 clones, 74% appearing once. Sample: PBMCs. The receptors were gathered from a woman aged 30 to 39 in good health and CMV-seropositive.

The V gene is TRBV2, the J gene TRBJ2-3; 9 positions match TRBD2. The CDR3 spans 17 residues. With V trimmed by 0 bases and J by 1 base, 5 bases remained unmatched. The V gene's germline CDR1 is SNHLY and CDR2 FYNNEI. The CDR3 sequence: CASSEALRLAGTDTQYF. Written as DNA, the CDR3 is TGTGCCAGCAGTGAAGCGCTTCGACTAGCGGGCACAGATACGCAGTATTTT.

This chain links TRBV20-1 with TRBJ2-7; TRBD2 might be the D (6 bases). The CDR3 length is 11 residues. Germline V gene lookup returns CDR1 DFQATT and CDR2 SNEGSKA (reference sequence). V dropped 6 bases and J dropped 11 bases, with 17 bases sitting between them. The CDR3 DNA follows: TGCAGTGCCTGGGACTCTCTACGGGAGTACTTC. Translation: CSAWDSLREYF.

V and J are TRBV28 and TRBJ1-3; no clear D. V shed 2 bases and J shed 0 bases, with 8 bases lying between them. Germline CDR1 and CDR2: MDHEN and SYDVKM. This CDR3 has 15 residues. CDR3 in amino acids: CASSLVAVSGNTIYF. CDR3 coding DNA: TGTGCCAGCAGTTTAGTGGCAGTCTCTGGAAACACCATATATTTT.

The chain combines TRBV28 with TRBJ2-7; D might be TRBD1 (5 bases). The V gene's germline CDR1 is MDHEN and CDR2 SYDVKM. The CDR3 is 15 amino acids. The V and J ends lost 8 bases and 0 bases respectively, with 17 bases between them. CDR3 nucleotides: TGTGCCAGCGGACCGACAGAAGTAAACTCCTACGAGCAGTACTTC. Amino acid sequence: CASGPTEVNSYEQYF.

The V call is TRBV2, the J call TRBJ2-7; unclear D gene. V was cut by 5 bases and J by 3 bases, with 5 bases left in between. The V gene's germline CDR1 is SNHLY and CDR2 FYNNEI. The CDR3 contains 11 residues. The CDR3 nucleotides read TGTGCCAGCAGTCTGAGCTACGAGCAGTACTTC. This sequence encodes CASSLSYEQYF. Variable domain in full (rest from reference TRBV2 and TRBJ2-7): EPEVTQTPSHQVTQMGQEVILRCVPISNHLYFYWYRQILGQKVEFLVSFYNNEISEKSEIFDDQFSVERPDGSNFTLKIRSTKLEDSAMYFCASSLSYEQYFGPGTRLTVT.